The TCR beta chain under discussion was sequenced for a study of control samples from healthy donors and cancer patients (dated by TCRdb to about 2020). Libraries were built with the immunoSEQ multiplex PCR assay. Here the immuneACCESS table is served through TCRdb, limited to in-frame sequences with V and J called. Missing clones are a known gap in these copies; in checked studies unresolved V genes cover under half, and the rest lacks a known reason. This sample comprises just over 150,000 clones, roughly 93% of them detected only once. The ten biggest clones cover 2% to 2.5% of the sample. On this clone: No antigen is known for it. No quality values exist for individual bases; no much larger clone is one base distant.

The germline V gene provides CDR1 LGHNT and CDR2 FRNRAP. From the cysteine through the phenylalanine, the CDR3 covers 16 amino acids. This entry keeps only the CDR3 DNA: 48 bases, framed from base 1. Here V drops 9 bases and J drops 3 bases, and the junction holds 12 bases not matched to any gene. The sequence came from a man aged 50 to 59 in good health. Sequenced input: blood. This receptor chain uses TRBV12-5 and TRBJ2-2, with 8 middle bases fitting TRBD1. The nucleotide sequence is given as TGTGCTAGAGCCACCCCGACAGGGGTGGACACCGGGGAGCTGTTTTTT. The resulting protein is CARATPTGVDTGELFF.